These 12 T cell receptor beta chains were all obtained from the same sample, sequenced in a study of cytomegalovirus exposure and HLA in healthy donors. PCR used 60 Vbeta primers and 13 Jbeta primers. TCRdb's table, derived via immunoSEQ multiplex PCR, lists solely in-frame clones and lacks some. The data show about 120,000 clones, with 77% seen just once and 3.5% to 4.5% held by the top ten. The material sequenced was PBMCs. The receptors stem from a human donor in good health.

The chain uses TRBV7-2 and TRBJ2-7; TRBD2 is a possible D gene (5 bases). The CDR3 sequence is 14 residues long. The germline CDR1 and CDR2 sequences are SGHTA and FQGNSA. With 1 base removed from V and 6 bases from J, the gap between germline ends came to 13 bases. The DNA for the CDR3 is TGTGCCAGCAGCTTAGGGCGGAGGATGAGCGAGCAGTACTTC. Its translation: CASSLGRRMSEQYF. Drawing the rest from reference TRBV7-2 and TRBJ2-7, the complete variable domain is GAGVSQSPSNKVTEKGKDVELRCDPISGHTALYWYRQSLGQGLEFLIYFQGNSAPDKSGLPSDRFSAERTGGSVSTLTIQRTQQEDSAVYLCASSLGRRMSEQYFGPGTRLTVT.

The CDR3 here is CARPAGEVKNIQYF. The DNA for the CDR3 is TGTGCCCGACCTGCGGGGGAGGTCAAAAACATTCAGTACTTC. The chain employs TRBV21-1 and TRBJ2-4; the table's TRBD2 call for D was not verified on the DNA. TRBV21-1 represents a pseudogene. This CDR3 spans 14 amino acids.

This chain joins TRBV4-1 and TRBJ1-2, with unresolved D. The CDR3 covers 17 residues. V was trimmed by 0 bases and J by 8 bases, leaving 22 bases between them. Germline V gene lookup returns CDR1 MGHRA and CDR2 YSYEKL. For the CDR3, the DNA is TGCGCCAGCAGCCAAGATCTAGACTATCCCTCAGAAGAAGGCTACACCTTC. This gives the protein CASSQDLDYPSEEGYTF.

The chain combines TRBV7-9 with TRBJ1-1, with a weak D call TRBD1 (5 bases). V was shortened by 2 bases and J by 5 bases, with 12 bases between the two germline ends. The CDR3 consists of 14 residues. In germline, CDR1 is SEHNR, CDR2 FQNEAQ (reference sequence). CDR3 region: CASSLSAGSTEAFF. CDR3 DNA sequence: TGTGCCAGCAGCTTAAGCGCAGGGTCGACTGAAGCTTTCTTT.

This chain links TRBV5-6 with TRBJ2-1; D is possibly TRBD1 (5 bases). Germline V gene data show CDR1 as SGHDT and CDR2 as YYEEEE. V lost 2 bases to trimming and J lost 0 bases, with 9 bases between them. The CDR3 length is 15 residues. The CDR3 loop is CASSLTGISYNEQFF. CDR3 coding DNA: TGTGCCAGCAGCTTAACAGGTATCTCCTACAATGAGCAGTTCTTC. Variable domain in full (rest from reference TRBV5-6 and TRBJ2-1): DAGVTQSPTHLIKTRGQQVTLRCSPKSGHDTVSWYQQALGQGPQFIFQYYEEEERQRGNFPDRFSGHQFPNYSSELNVNALLLGDSALYLCASSLTGISYNEQFFGPGTRLTVL.

The chain recombines TRBV29-1 with TRBJ2-1, with D tentatively TRBD1 (6 bases). This CDR3 region has 13 residues. Trimming took off 7 bases at V and 7 bases at J, with 17 bases between the two ends. Germline loops: CDR1 SQVTM, CDR2 ANQGSEA. The CDR3 nucleotides read TGCAGCGCCCGGGACACCGGTCGGAATGAGCAGTTCTTC. As protein: CSARDTGRNEQFF.

V gene TRBV11-2 combines with J gene TRBJ2-5; no clear D. The V end was cut by 6 bases, the J end by 3 bases, with 2 bases between. Germline CDR1 SGHAT, CDR2 FQNNGV. The CDR3 runs to 10 residues. The CDR3 region has the DNA TGTGCCAGCAGTAAAGAGACCCAGTACTTC. Amino acid sequence: CASSKETQYF.

V and J are TRBV6-1 and TRBJ1-1; D not resolved. Per the germline V gene, CDR1 is MNHNS and CDR2 is SASEGT. V lost 4 bases, J lost 5 bases, and 17 bases lay in between. This CDR3 is built from 15 residues. Written as DNA, the CDR3 is TGTGCCAGCAGTGCTGAGTCGTCGTTCGGGACTGAAGCTTTCTTT. This sequence encodes CASSAESSFGTEAFF.

The rearrangement links TRBV6-5 to TRBJ1-1; D uncertain. Germline loops: CDR1 MNHEY, CDR2 SVGAGI. Trimming pared 0 bases from V and 11 bases from J, leaving 19 bases between. This CDR3 has 15 amino acids. CDR3 sequence (DNA): TGTGCCAGCAGTTACTCGATCCGAGCGGTGGATGTGGCTTTCTTT. Translation gives CASSYSIRAVDVAFF.

The genes are TRBV19 and TRBJ1-2, with a tentative D call TRBD1 (6 bases). CDR1 and CDR2 (germline): LNHDA, SQIVND (reference sequence). With 7 bases removed from V and 4 bases from J, the gap between germline ends came to 25 bases. The CDR3 has 17 residues. The CDR3 protein is CASTSDRLSAMGYGYTF. The DNA of the CDR3 is TGTGCCAGTACCTCGGACAGATTATCGGCTATGGGCTATGGCTACACCTTC.

V and J are TRBV27 and TRBJ2-7; 9 bases line up with TRBD2. V shed 3 bases and J 4 bases; nucleotides not matched to a gene: 7. This CDR3 has 15 residues. Germline values: CDR1 MNHEY, CDR2 SMNVEV (reference sequence). CDR3 protein: CASSFGIAGVYEQYF. The CDR3, as DNA: TGTGCCAGCAGTTTTGGTATAGCGGGAGTATACGAGCAGTACTTC.

The genes are TRBV7-9 and TRBJ1-2; no clear D. V was pared by 1 base and J by 2 bases, with 8 bases between. Germline V CDR1 and CDR2: SEHNR, FQNEAQ (reference sequence). The length of the CDR3 is 14 residues. The CDR3 nucleotides read TGTGCCAGCAGCTTAGTACAGTCCAACTATGGCTACACCTTC. Translated: CASSLVQSNYGYTF. Full variable domain (outside the CDR3, taken from reference TRBV7-9 and TRBJ1-2): DTGVSQNPRHKITKRGQNVTFRCDPISEHNRLYWYRQTLGQGPEFLTYFQNEAQLEKSRLLSDRFSAERPKGSFSTLEIQRTEQGDSAMYLCASSLVQSNYGYTFGSGTRLTVV.